This T cell receptor (beta chain) was obtained from a study of shared clonotypes between healthy human individuals. Study conclusions and caveats: Rarefaction showed sorted-subset sequencing was incomplete despite large depth. Four donors shared approximately 5% of their naive CD4 clonotypes.

This clone occurred a few times. Its antigen is not identified. Those who donated, Caucasian adults without exception, all lived in Nashville, Tennessee. Replicate PCRs from sorted subsets contained about 0.2 ug DNA, which is tens of thousands of T cell genomes. Generated by immunoSEQ multiplex PCR, the TCRdb table keeps only in-frame clones and is missing some. The table has roughly 2.5 million clones, roughly nine tenths seen once. This CDR3 has 17 residues. V was pared by 0 bases and J by 5 bases, with 7 bases of the junction left unmatched. Germline V lookup: CDR1 KGHSH, CDR2 LQKENI. This TCR came from a man in his late teens or twenties in good health. What was sequenced was naive CD4+ T cells sorted from blood. Subset in this sample: CD45RA+ positively selected. The V gene is TRBV18, the J gene TRBJ2-2, with 9 bases that match TRBD1. In nucleotides, the CDR3 is TGTGCCAGCTCACCACCACGCGGGACAGGGAGAACCGGGGAGCTGTTTTTT. Its translation is CASSPPRGTGRTGELFF.